These 10 T cell receptor beta chains originate from one sample sequenced in a study of T cell changes during pregnancy in multiple sclerosis. Sequencing was performed with immunoSEQ multiplex PCR; in TCRdb, only in-frame clones are kept and a portion is missing. The sample lists roughly 60,000 clones; 91% were seen once. The material was peripheral blood, obtained before pregnancy. Source of these receptors: a female donor with multiple sclerosis, enrolled in a pregnancy study.

The CDR3 DNA is TGTGCCAGTAGTATAGATCGGACAGGGGGCCTATTGAACACTGAAGCTTTCTTT. Residues: CASSIDRTGGLLNTEAFF. The rearrangement links TRBV19 to TRBJ1-1; TRBD1 agrees at 11 bases. With V trimmed by 0 bases and J by 0 bases, 6 bases remained unmatched. The CDR3 extends over 18 amino acids. Germline values: CDR1 LNHDA, CDR2 SQIVND (reference sequence). The entire variable domain, with the rest obtained from reference TRBV19 and TRBJ1-1, is as follows: DGGITQSPKYLFRKEGQNVTLSCEQNLNHDAMYWYRQDPGQGLRLIYYSQIVNDFQKGDIAEGYSVSREKKESFPLTVTSAQKNPTAFYLCASSIDRTGGLLNTEAFFGQGTRLTVV.

V and J are TRBV7-2 and TRBJ1-5; D is uncertain. V dropped 5 bases and J dropped 6 bases, with 14 bases sitting between them. CDR1 SGHTA and CDR2 FQGNSA come from the germline V gene. The CDR3 spans 14 residues. CDR3 amino acids: CASSPRWGVQPQHF. The CDR3 region has the DNA TGTGCCAGCAGCCCTCGGTGGGGAGTTCAGCCCCAGCATTTT.

This chain joins TRBV6-1 and TRBJ2-7, with TRBD1 as a possible D gene (6 bases). The germline V and J ends were trimmed by 4 bases and 4 bases, with 11 bases remaining between them. The length of the CDR3 is 13 residues. Germline values: CDR1 MNHNS, CDR2 SASEGT. The CDR3 loop is CASSVTGLYEQYF. The CDR3 region has the DNA TGTGCCAGCAGTGTGACAGGTTTGTACGAGCAGTACTTC.

J is TRBJ1-5 and V is TRBV6-1, with D maybe TRBD1 (6 bases). The CDR3 is 14 amino acids. From germline, CDR1 is MNHNS and CDR2 SASEGT. The ends were cut back, 4 bases at V and 3 bases at J, with 10 bases in the middle. The CDR3 region is CASSARQDNQPQHF. The CDR3 coding sequence is TGTGCCAGCAGTGCCAGACAGGACAATCAGCCCCAGCATTTT.

The V and J genes are TRBV5-6 and TRBJ1-1; the match to TRBD1 covers 11 bases. The CDR3 is 16 amino acids. V lost 4 bases and J lost 4; bases outside the gene matches: 9. Germline V gene sequence: CDR1 SGHDT, CDR2 YYEEEE. Here the CDR3 DNA reads TGTGCCAGCAGCAGCGGGACAGGGGGTAGGAGCACTGAAGCTTTCTTT. Translation: CASSSGTGGRSTEAFF.

V gene TRBV30 combines with J gene TRBJ1-2; D is unresolved. Germline CDR1 reads GTSNPN; CDR2 reads SVGIG (reference sequence). The V gene lost 2 bases and the J gene lost 0 bases, with 10 bases spanning the gap. The CDR3 has 14 residues. Written as DNA, the CDR3 is TGTGCCTGGAGTCCCCCCCCAGCTAACTATGGCTACACCTTC. This encodes CAWSPPPANYGYTF.

This clone occurred once. The CDR3 sequence: CASSLGGQGYYGYTF. In DNA, the CDR3 is TGTGCCAGCAGCTTAGGGGGACAGGGGTACTATGGCTACACCTTC. The J gene is TRBJ1-2, the V gene TRBV11-2; 10 bases map to TRBD1. V lost 1 base, J lost 3 bases, and 2 bases stayed unmatched. Germline CDR1 and CDR2: SGHAT and FQNNGV. The CDR3 runs to 15 residues.

DNA for the CDR3: TGTGCCAGCGCACCAAACCGGGGGTCTGAAAAACTGTTTTTT. Translated: CASAPNRGSEKLFF. This chain uses TRBV28 with TRBJ1-4, with TRBD1 as a possible D gene (5 bases). The V end lost 8 bases, the J end lost 7 bases, and 17 bases lay between the germline ends. Germline V gene sequence: CDR1 MDHEN, CDR2 SYDVKM. CDR3 length: 14 residues.

Worth noting for this clone: Compared with germline, one end of the junction differs, possibly owing to a read error. This chain uses TRBV7-7 with TRBJ1-1; D might be TRBD1 (6 bases). Germline loops: CDR1 SSHAT, CDR2 FNYEAQ (reference sequence). The CDR3 covers 13 residues. CDR3: CASSQGLDTEAFF. The CDR3 DNA follows: TGTGCTAGCAGCCAGGGGCTGGACACTGAAGCTTTCTTT.

The chain combines TRBV19 with TRBJ1-6, with D possibly TRBD1 on 6 matching bases. The CDR3 runs 15 residues. The germline V and J ends were trimmed by 6 bases and 6 bases, with 15 bases remaining between them. CDR1 and CDR2 from the germline V gene are LNHDA and SQIVND (reference sequence). The DNA for the CDR3 is TGTGCCAGTAGAGCTAGGACAGCATCTAATTCACCCCTCCACTTT. Its translation: CASRARTASNSPLHF.